This TCR beta chain was obtained from a study of patients and donors after allogeneic stem cell transplantation. This clonotype occurred a few times. TCRdb called the RT-PCR reads again in MiXCR, with one record for every CDR3 protein. The repertoire consists of about 960,000 distinct CDR3 sequences, with approximately 18% occurring once and the leading ten covering roughly 6.4%. V was clipped by 8 bases and J by 7 bases, with 17 bases between them. The CDR3 extends over 13 amino acids. The source is a human donor who was either an allogeneic HSCT recipient or a stem cell or donor lymphocyte infusion donor (not recorded which). It is not recorded whose cells these are; they may come from a transplant donor. Source material: blood, either unsorted or a sorted T cell fraction (not recorded which). The chain links TRBV12-3 or TRBV12-4 to TRBJ1-1; D remains ambiguous. CDR3 bases: TGTGCCAGCGTCCTCCGACAAAGTATTGAAGCTTTCTTT. This sequence encodes CASVLRQSIEAFF.